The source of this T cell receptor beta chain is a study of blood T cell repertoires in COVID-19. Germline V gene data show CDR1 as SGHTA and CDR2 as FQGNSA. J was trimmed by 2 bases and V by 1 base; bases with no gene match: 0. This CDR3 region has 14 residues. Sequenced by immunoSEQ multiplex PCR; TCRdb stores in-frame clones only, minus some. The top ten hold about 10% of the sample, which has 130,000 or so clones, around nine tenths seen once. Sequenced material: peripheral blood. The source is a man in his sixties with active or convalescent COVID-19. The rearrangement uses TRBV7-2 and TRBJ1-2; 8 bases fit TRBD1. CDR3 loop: CASSLGDRNYGYTF. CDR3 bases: TGTGCCAGCAGCTTAGGGGACAGGAACTATGGCTACACCTTC. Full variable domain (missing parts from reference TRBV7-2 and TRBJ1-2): GAGVSQSPSNKVTEKGKDVELRCDPISGHTALYWYRQSLGQGLEFLIYFQGNSAPDKSGLPSDRFSAERTGGSVSTLTIQRTQQEDSAVYLCASSLGDRNYGYTFGSGTRLTVV.